The 23 T cell receptor beta chains presented below share a single source sample, sequenced in a study of prognosis after radiotherapy for stage I lung cancer. Genomic DNA was the source, and TCR beta CDR3 was amplified from it by two-round multiplex PCR. First-round PCR employed TRBV- and TRBJ-specific primers for each gene. One entry per CDR3 protein results from TCRdb running MiXCR on the multiplex PCR reads. The sample contains more than 11,000 distinct CDR3 sequences, approximately 50% of which appear only once. The specimen comprised PBMCs, sampled before or after stereotactic body radiation therapy (not recorded which). The receptors were gathered from a donor over 45 with non-small cell lung cancer.

The V and J genes are TRBV6-1 and TRBJ2-6; 12 bases line up with TRBD2. Germline assignment: CDR1 MNHNS and CDR2 SASEGT. The CDR3 has 17 residues. The V and J ends lost 4 bases and 2 bases, in that order; junction bases with no gene match: 3. The CDR3 reads CASSGTSGTAGANVLTF. The CDR3, as DNA: TGTGCCAGCAGTGGGACTAGCGGGACGGCTGGGGCCAACGTCCTGACTTTC.

In its sample, this clonotype was seen a few times. Being one base from a much bigger clone, this may be a read error. This chain links TRBV30 with TRBJ2-7, with a weak D call TRBD1 (6 bases). The V and J ends lost 5 bases and 4 bases respectively, with 18 bases between them. CDR1 is GTSNPN, CDR2 SVGIG, per germline (reference sequence). This CDR3 contains 14 residues. The CDR3 here is CAWGVGQSLYEQYF. In nucleotides, the CDR3 is TGTGCCTGGGGGGTTGGACAGAGCCTTTACGAGCAGTACTTC.

This clonotype was counted ten times or more. This chain uses TRBV2 with TRBJ2-3, with 7 bases matching TRBD2. Germline-derived CDR1 and CDR2 are SNHLY and FYNNEI. Trimming removed 5 bases from V and 0 bases from J; junction bases left unmatched: 8. The CDR3 is 16 amino acids. The CDR3 DNA sequence: TGTGCCAGCAGTCGCGAGGGGCGGGGGAGCACAGATACGCAGTATTTT. As protein: CASSREGRGSTDTQYF.

Concerning this clonotype itself: A much more abundant neighbour one base away suggests this may be a read error. The chain has TRBV19 and TRBJ2-5; 8 positions agree with TRBD1. The CDR3 has 13 amino acids. V lost 4 bases and J lost 8; bases outside the gene matches: 6. Germline V gene sequence: CDR1 LNHDA, CDR2 SQIVND (reference sequence). DNA for the CDR3: TGTGCCAGTAGTAAGAACAGGGGGGATACCCAGTACTTC. Translated, it gives CASSKNRGDTQYF. Supplemented by reference TRBV19 and TRBJ2-5, the full variable domain reads DGGITQSPKYLFRKEGQNVTLSCEQNLNHDAMYWYRQDPGQGLRLIYYSQIVNDFQKGDIAEGYSVSREKKESFPLTVTSAQKNPTAFYLCASSKNRGDTQYFGPGTRLLVL.

This clonotype occurred many times. The chain joins TRBV5-1 to TRBJ2-7; a weak D match, TRBD1 (6 bases). CDR1 and CDR2 from the germline V gene are SGHRS and YFSETQ. The V and J ends lost 4 bases and 2 bases respectively, with 10 bases between them. This CDR3 comprises 13 residues. CDR3 DNA: TGCGCCAGCAGCACAAACAGGGCCTACGAGCAGTACTTC. Translating it yields CASSTNRAYEQYF.

By share, this clonotype ranks as medium-sized. The chain combines TRBV5-1 with TRBJ1-6; the match to TRBD1 covers 11 bases. The CDR3 contains 17 residues. Germline CDR1 and CDR2: SGHRS and YFSETQ. With 4 bases clipped from V and 3 bases from J, the junction kept 6 bases outside the gene matches. The CDR3 nucleotides are TGCGCCAGCAGCGAAAGGACAGGGGGCTTCTATAATTCACCCCTCCACTTT. This translates into CASSERTGGFYNSPLHF.

Within the sample, this clonotype is medium-sized. The V call is TRBV7-2, the J call TRBJ2-2; 9 nucleotides line up with TRBD1. V lost 2 bases to trimming and J lost 6 bases; unmatched junction nucleotides: 7. From germline, CDR1 is SGHTA and CDR2 FQGNSA. This CDR3 comprises 16 residues. The CDR3 region has the DNA TGTGCCAGCAGCTTACGGGACAGGGAATTATCCGGGGAGCTGTTTTTT. As protein: CASSLRDRELSGELFF.

This clonotype is medium-sized within its sample. The J gene is TRBJ1-5, the V gene TRBV30; no clear D gene. The CDR3 is made up of 14 amino acids. The germline V gene has CDR1 GTSNPN and CDR2 SVGIG (reference sequence). Trimming shortened V by 0 bases and J by 1 base, and 7 bases separated the two germline ends. The CDR3 region has the DNA TGTGCCTGGAGTGTACAAGGGAGCAATCAGCCCCAGCATTTT. Its protein product is CAWSVQGSNQPQHF.

This clonotype appeared many times. The gene calls are TRBV19 and TRBJ2-7; perhaps TRBD1 as D (6 bases). V was trimmed by 1 base and J by 2 bases, leaving 12 bases between them. The CDR3 length is 15 residues. Germline lookup yields CDR1 LNHDA and CDR2 SQIVND (reference sequence). Here the CDR3 reads CASSIGAGVPYEQYF. DNA for the CDR3: TGTGCCAGTAGTATAGGGGCAGGGGTGCCCTACGAGCAGTACTTC.

Ten or more counts support this clonotype. This rearrangement joins TRBV2 to TRBJ1-2; the match to TRBD1 covers 9 bases. This CDR3 contains 14 residues. V lost 4 bases to trimming and J lost 6 bases; unmatched junction nucleotides: 6. CDR1 is SNHLY and CDR2 is FYNNEI in the germline V gene. The CDR3 DNA reads as TGTGCCAGCAGTGCAACCGGGACAGGGAATGGCTACACCTTC. This codes for CASSATGTGNGYTF.

The CDR3 loop is CASRPVQASSYEQYF. CDR3 DNA: TGCGCCAGCAGACCGGTACAGGCGAGCTCCTACGAGCAGTACTTC. The chain uses TRBV5-1 and TRBJ2-7; a possible D gene is TRBD1 (5 bases). Germline CDR1 SGHRS, CDR2 YFSETQ. V dropped 5 bases and J dropped 0 bases, with 15 bases sitting between them. The CDR3 is made up of 15 amino acids. The entire variable domain, with the rest obtained from reference TRBV5-1 and TRBJ2-7, is as follows: KAGVTQTPRYLIKTRGQQVTLSCSPISGHRSVSWYQQTPGQGLQFLFEYFSETQRNKGNFPGRFSGRQFSNSRSEMNVSTLELGDSALYLCASRPVQASSYEQYFGPGTRLTVT.

J is TRBJ2-7 and V is TRBV11-2; 8 bases are shared with TRBD2. The CDR3 loop spans 13 amino acids. Germline values: CDR1 SGHAT, CDR2 FQNNGV. V dropped 5 bases and J dropped 7; count of bases not matched to a gene: 7. CDR3 loop: CASSTITGGEQYF. CDR3 nucleotide sequence: TGTGCCAGCAGCACCATAACGGGGGGGGAGCAGTACTTC. Full variable domain (missing parts from reference TRBV11-2 and TRBJ2-7): EAGVAQSPRYKIIEKRQSVAFWCNPISGHATLYWYQQILGQGPKLLIQFQNNGVVDDSQLPKDRFSAERLKGVDSTLKIQPAKLEDSAVYLCASSTITGGEQYFGPGTRLTVT.

About this clonotype itself: A far larger clone is off by one base, so a read error is likely. This rearrangement joins TRBV6-4 to TRBJ2-3; D call uncertain. The CDR3 consists of 14 residues. CDR1 and CDR2 from the germline V gene are MRHNA and SNTAGT. Trimming shortened V by 7 bases and J by 2 bases, and 13 bases separated the two germline ends. The CDR3 is CASTLYTYTDTQYF. DNA of the CDR3: TGTGCCAGCACCCTGTACACGTACACAGATACGCAGTATTTT.

This clonotype was seen repeatedly, ten times or more. The rearrangement joins TRBV5-6 to TRBJ2-3; D is perhaps TRBD1 (5 bases). Per the germline V gene, CDR1 is SGHDT and CDR2 is YYEEEE. The CDR3 is 15 residues long. Trimming pared 4 bases from V and 2 bases from J, leaving 14 bases between. The CDR3 DNA reads TGTGCCAGCAGCCGACAGCTTACTACCACAGATACGCAGTATTTT. Its protein is CASSRQLTTTDTQYF.

This clonotype was seen many times. The chain recombines TRBV15 with TRBJ1-4; 8 nucleotides agree with TRBD1. This CDR3 has 12 amino acids. In germline, CDR1 is LNHNV, CDR2 YYDKDF (reference sequence). J was trimmed by 10 bases and V by 4 bases; bases with no gene match: 2. The CDR3 protein is CATSKDRVKLFF. CDR3 DNA: TGTGCCACCAGCAAGGACAGGGTAAAACTGTTTTTT.

Judged by abundance, this clonotype is medium-sized. The V and J genes are TRBV7-3 and TRBJ1-2; 11 bases are shared with TRBD1. Germline trimming cut 5 bases from V and 7 bases from J; bases unmatched to any gene: 6. Per germline, CDR1 SGHTA and CDR2 FQGTGA. This CDR3 spans 14 amino acids. Written as DNA, the CDR3 is TGTGCCAGCAGCCCTGGACAGGGGGCCGTTGGCTACACCTTC. It specifies CASSPGQGAVGYTF.

The chain uses TRBV11-1 and TRBJ2-7, with TRBD2 matching over 8 bases. V dropped 5 bases and J dropped 5; count of bases not matched to a gene: 5. The CDR3 is 13 amino acids. From germline, CDR1 is SGHAT and CDR2 FQDESV (reference sequence). The chain's CDR3 is CASSGTRVDEQYF. The CDR3 coding sequence is TGTGCCAGCAGCGGGACTAGGGTAGACGAGCAGTACTTC. Complete variable domain (other parts from reference TRBV11-1 and TRBJ2-7): EAEVAQSPRYKITEKSQAVAFWCDPISGHATLYWYRQILGQGPELLVQFQDESVVDDSQLPKDRFSAERLKGVDSTLKIQPAELGDSAMYLCASSGTRVDEQYFGPGTRLTVT.

This clonotype came up many times. The V and J genes are TRBV12-3 or TRBV12-4 and TRBJ1-5; D is undetermined. Trimming removed 6 bases from V and 4 bases from J, with 10 bases in between. This CDR3 spans 13 amino acids. Here the CDR3 reads CASSPSQNQPQHF. The CDR3 DNA is TGTGCCAGCAGCCCCTCTCAGAATCAGCCCCAGCATTTT.

Comments on this clonotype: A far larger clone is a single base away, which makes a read error likely. The chain carries TRBV11-3 and TRBJ2-7; 8 bases are a match to TRBD2. The trim removed 10 bases at V and 7 bases at J, leaving 9 bases unmatched. Germline assignment: CDR1 SGHNT and CDR2 YENEEA. This CDR3 is built from 12 residues. The CDR3 sequence: CANTITGGEQYF. DNA for the CDR3: TGTGCCAACACCATAACGGGGGGGGAGCAGTACTTC.

Concerning this clonotype itself: At one boundary the junction diverges from the germline segment, which might be a read error. The chain uses TRBV15 and TRBJ2-6, with a possible D match to TRBD1 (6 bases). The length of the CDR3 is 17 residues. Germline V gene sequence: CDR1 LNHNV, CDR2 YYDKDF (reference sequence). CDR3 sequence reads: CATSRALQGSGANALTF. The CDR3, as DNA: TGTGCCACCAGCAGAGCCCTACAGGGCTCTGGTGCCAACGCCCTGACTTTC.

This clonotype was seen at least ten times. The chain uses TRBV4-1 and TRBJ2-5; D may be TRBD1 (7 bases). Germline V CDR1 and CDR2: MGHRA, YSYEKL. The CDR3 consists of 12 residues. V was shortened by 1 base and J by 9 bases, with 9 bases between the two germline ends. The CDR3 DNA sequence: TGCGCCAGCAGCCAAGGGAGGGGGCCCCAGTACTTC. It encodes CASSQGRGPQYF.

The genes are TRBV3-1 and TRBJ2-7; TRBD2 matches at 7 bases. With V trimmed by 4 bases and J by 7 bases, 10 bases remained unmatched. This CDR3 spans 14 amino acids. CDR1 LGHDT and CDR2 YNNKEL come from the germline V gene (reference sequence). The CDR3, as DNA: TGTGCCAGCAGCCGCTCGGCCCGGGAGGAGGAGCAGTACTTC. It translates to CASSRSAREEEQYF.

V and J are TRBV20-1 and TRBJ2-2; the D is unclear. CDR1 DFQATT and CDR2 SNEGSKA come from the germline V gene (reference sequence). The CDR3 has 13 residues. Trimming removed 0 bases at V and 7 bases at J, with 9 bases between. The chain's CDR3 is CSAREPEGGELFF. The CDR3 DNA reads TGCAGTGCTAGAGAACCCGAAGGCGGGGAGCTGTTTTTT.